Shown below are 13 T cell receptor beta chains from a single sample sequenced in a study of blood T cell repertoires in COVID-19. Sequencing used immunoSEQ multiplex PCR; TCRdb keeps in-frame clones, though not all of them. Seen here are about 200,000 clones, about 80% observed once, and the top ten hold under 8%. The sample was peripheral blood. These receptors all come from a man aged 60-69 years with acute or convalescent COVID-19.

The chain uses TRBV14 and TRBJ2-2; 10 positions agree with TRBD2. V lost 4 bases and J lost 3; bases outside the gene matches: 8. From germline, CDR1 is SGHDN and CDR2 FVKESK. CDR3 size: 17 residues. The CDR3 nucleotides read TGTGCCAGCAGCCCCCGGAGGACTAGCGGTCACACCGGGGAGCTGTTTTTT. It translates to CASSPRRTSGHTGELFF.

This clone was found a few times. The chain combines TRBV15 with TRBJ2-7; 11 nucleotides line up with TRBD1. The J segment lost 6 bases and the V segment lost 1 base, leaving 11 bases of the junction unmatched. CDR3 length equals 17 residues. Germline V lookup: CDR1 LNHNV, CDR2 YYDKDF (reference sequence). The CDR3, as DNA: TGTGCCACCAGCAGAGCTGAGGGTGGACAGGGGGCAGGCGAGCAGTACTTC. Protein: CATSRAEGGQGAGEQYF.

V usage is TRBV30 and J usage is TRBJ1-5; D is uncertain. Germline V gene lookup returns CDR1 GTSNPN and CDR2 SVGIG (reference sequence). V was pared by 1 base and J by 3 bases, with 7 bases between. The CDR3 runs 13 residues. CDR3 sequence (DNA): TGTGCCTGGAGTGGAACAGACAATCAGCCCCAGCATTTT. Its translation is CAWSGTDNQPQHF.

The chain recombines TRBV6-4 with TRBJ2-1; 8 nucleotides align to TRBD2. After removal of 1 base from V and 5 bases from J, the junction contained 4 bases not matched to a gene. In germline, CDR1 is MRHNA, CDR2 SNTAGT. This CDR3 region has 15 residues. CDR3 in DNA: TGTGCCAGCAGTGACTACGGGGGGGGACACAATGAGCAGTTCTTC. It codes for CASSDYGGGHNEQFF.

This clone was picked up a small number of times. CDR3 bases: TGTGCCACCAGCCCAAGGACAGGAACGATTGCTATGAACACTGAAGCTTTCTTT. This translates into CATSPRTGTIAMNTEAFF. V and J are TRBV15 and TRBJ1-1, with 7 positions matching TRBD1. Trimming removed 5 bases from V and 0 bases from J; junction bases left unmatched: 15. The CDR3 length is 18 residues. Germline assignment: CDR1 LNHNV and CDR2 YYDKDF (reference sequence).

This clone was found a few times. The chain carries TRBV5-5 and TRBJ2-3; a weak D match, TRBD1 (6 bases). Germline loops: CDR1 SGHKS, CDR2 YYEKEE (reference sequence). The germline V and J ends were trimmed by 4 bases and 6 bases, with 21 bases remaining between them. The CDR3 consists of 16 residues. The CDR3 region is CASSGRQGWGSDTQYF. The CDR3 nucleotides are TGTGCCAGCAGCGGCCGGCAGGGGTGGGGGTCGGATACGCAGTATTTT.

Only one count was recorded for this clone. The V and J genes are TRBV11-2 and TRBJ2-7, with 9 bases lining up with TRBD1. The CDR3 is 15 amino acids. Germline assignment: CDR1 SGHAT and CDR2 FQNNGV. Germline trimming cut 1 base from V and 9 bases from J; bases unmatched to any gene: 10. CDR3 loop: CASSLGLGQGIGQYF. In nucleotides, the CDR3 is TGTGCCAGCAGCTTAGGTTTGGGACAGGGAATTGGGCAGTACTTC.

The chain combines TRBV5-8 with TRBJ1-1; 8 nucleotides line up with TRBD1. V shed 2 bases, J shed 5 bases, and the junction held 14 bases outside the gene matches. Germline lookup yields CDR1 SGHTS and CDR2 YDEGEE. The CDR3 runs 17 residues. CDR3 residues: CASSFVGGRGRGTEAFF. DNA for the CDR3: TGTGCCAGCAGCTTTGTCGGTGGCAGGGGGCGGGGGACTGAAGCTTTCTTT.

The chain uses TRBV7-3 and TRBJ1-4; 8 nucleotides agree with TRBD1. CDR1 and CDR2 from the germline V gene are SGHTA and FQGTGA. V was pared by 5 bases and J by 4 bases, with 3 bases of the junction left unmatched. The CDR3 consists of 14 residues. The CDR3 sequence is CASSPGQGNEKLFF. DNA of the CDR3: TGTGCCAGCAGCCCTGGACAGGGTAATGAAAAACTGTTTTTT.

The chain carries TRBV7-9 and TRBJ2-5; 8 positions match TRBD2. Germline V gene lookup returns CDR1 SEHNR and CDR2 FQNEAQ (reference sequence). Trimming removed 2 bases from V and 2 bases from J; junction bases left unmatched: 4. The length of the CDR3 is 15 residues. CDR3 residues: CASSLPGGMQETQYF. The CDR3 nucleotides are TGTGCCAGCAGCTTACCGGGAGGGATGCAAGAGACCCAGTACTTC.

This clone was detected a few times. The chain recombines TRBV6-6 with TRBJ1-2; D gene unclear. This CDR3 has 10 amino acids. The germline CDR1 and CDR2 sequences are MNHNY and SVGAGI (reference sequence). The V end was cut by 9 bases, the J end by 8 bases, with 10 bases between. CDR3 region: CASPPRGYTF. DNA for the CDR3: TGTGCCAGTCCACCTCGGGGCTACACCTTC.

CDR3 nucleotide sequence: TGTGCCAGCAGATTTGGGAGGGGTCTGAACACTGAAGCTTTCTTT. It is translated as CASRFGRGLNTEAFF. The chain uses TRBV5-6 and TRBJ1-1; the D gene is possibly TRBD1 (5 bases). Looked up from germline, CDR1 is SGHDT and CDR2 is YYEEEE. Trimming took 5 bases from V and 0 from J, leaving 14 bases between them. This CDR3 spans 15 amino acids.

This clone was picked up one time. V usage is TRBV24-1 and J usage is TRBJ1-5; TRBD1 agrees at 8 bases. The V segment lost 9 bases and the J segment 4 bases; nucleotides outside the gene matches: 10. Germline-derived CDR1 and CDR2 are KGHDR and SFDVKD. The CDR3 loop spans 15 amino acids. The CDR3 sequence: CATQDQGAGNQPQHF. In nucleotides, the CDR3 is TGTGCCACCCAGGACCAGGGGGCTGGGAATCAGCCCCAGCATTTT.